The 17 T cell receptor beta chains given below trace back to one sample, sequenced in a study of OX40 agonist ivuxolimab in advanced cancers. TCRdb's copy holds only in-frame clones and misses some; the assay was immunoSEQ multiplex PCR. The table lists roughly 75,000 clones, over 90% of them singletons. This specimen was CD4+ or CD8+ T cells sorted from blood, taken in a trial of the OX40 agonist ivuxolimab. These TCRs come from an adult with an advanced solid tumor such as melanoma, head and neck, liver or kidney cancer.

The chain has TRBV5-1 and TRBJ2-1; D is unresolved. The ends were cut back, 1 base at V and 8 bases at J, with 13 bases in the middle. CDR3 size: 14 residues. The germline CDR1 and CDR2 sequences are SGHRS and YFSETQ. The CDR3 region has the DNA TGCGCCAGCAGCTTGTGGGCTAGGAGTGATGAGCAGTTCTTC. Translation gives CASSLWARSDEQFF.

The gene calls are TRBV28 and TRBJ1-5; a possible D gene is TRBD1 (5 bases). Trimming pared 8 bases from V and 11 bases from J, leaving 19 bases between. The CDR3 sequence is 13 residues long. Germline assignment: CDR1 MDHEN and CDR2 SYDVKM. Written as DNA, the CDR3 is TGTGCCAGCCTCTCCGGGACCGACGACACCCAGCATTTT. Protein product: CASLSGTDDTQHF.

The chain links TRBV2 to TRBJ2-1; D may be TRBD2 (6 bases). With 9 bases removed from V and 7 bases from J, the gap between germline ends came to 19 bases. Germline-derived CDR1 and CDR2 are SNHLY and FYNNEI. The length of the CDR3 is 14 residues. The CDR3 bases are TGTGCCAGGGAAGATGGGGGTGGGAGGAATGAGCAGTTCTTC. Protein sequence: CAREDGGGRNEQFF.

V usage is TRBV9 and J usage is TRBJ2-7; TRBD2 is a possible D gene (5 bases). The CDR3 has 14 amino acids. Germline V gives CDR1 SGDLS, CDR2 YYNGEE. Between the trimmed V and J ends, which lost 0 bases and 3 bases, there was a span of 10 bases. DNA of the CDR3: TGTGCCAGCAGCGTAGCCGGAGGATACTACGAGCAGTACTTC. This encodes CASSVAGGYYEQYF.

The count of this clone is one. The chain recombines TRBV9 with TRBJ1-2; 10 bases match TRBD1. This CDR3 spans 15 amino acids. Germline V gene data show CDR1 as SGDLS and CDR2 as YYNGEE. V trimming: 2 bases; J trimming: 6 bases; junction bases outside the gene matches: 7. CDR3 sequence: CASSVSGTGVDGYTF. The CDR3, as DNA: TGTGCCAGCAGCGTGTCTGGGACAGGGGTGGATGGCTACACCTTC.

The chain is built from TRBV27 and TRBJ1-4; D is unresolved. The germline gives CDR1 MNHEY, CDR2 SMNVEV (reference sequence). The V gene lost 3 bases and the J gene lost 10 bases, with 12 bases spanning the gap. The CDR3 covers 13 residues. The CDR3 DNA reads TGTGCCAGCAGTTTGTGGACGGACGGAAAACTGTTTTTT. Protein sequence: CASSLWTDGKLFF.

The rearrangement uses TRBV7-9 and TRBJ2-7; D not resolved. CDR3 length equals 14 residues. V was clipped by 5 bases and J by 2 bases, with 13 bases between them. Germline V CDR1 and CDR2: SEHNR, FQNEAQ (reference sequence). The CDR3 bases are TGTGCCAGCAGCCCTAGTTATCAGACCTACGAGCAGTACTTC. The encoded protein is CASSPSYQTYEQYF.

CDR3: CASSQGTPYGYTF. For the CDR3, the DNA is TGTGCCAGCAGCCAAGGGACACCTTATGGCTACACCTTC. The chain recombines TRBV14 with TRBJ1-2; the D gene is possibly TRBD1 (5 bases). Germline CDR1 and CDR2: SGHDN and FVKESK. CDR3 length equals 13 residues. The V end lost 1 base, the J end lost 5 bases, and 8 bases lay between the germline ends.

The chain carries TRBV7-8 and TRBJ2-7; 8 nucleotides agree with TRBD1. The junction had 1 base not matched to a gene; V was cut back by 3 bases and J by 3 bases. CDR1 is SGHVS, CDR2 FQNEAQ, per germline. CDR3 length: 13 residues. The CDR3 region has the DNA TGTGCCAGCAGCTTGGGGACAGGCTACGAGCAGTACTTC. It is translated as CASSLGTGYEQYF.

This chain uses TRBV6-5 with TRBJ2-4; D is uncertain. With 0 bases removed from V and 7 bases from J, the gap between germline ends came to 10 bases. The CDR3 consists of 14 residues. CDR1 is MNHEY, CDR2 SVGAGI, per germline. CDR3 sequence reads: CASSYSGKGNIQYF. The CDR3 region has the DNA TGTGCCAGCAGTTACTCGGGTAAAGGGAACATTCAGTACTTC.

The chain employs TRBV29-1 and TRBJ1-1; D possibly corresponds to TRBD1 (6 bases). Germline CDR1 is SQVTM and CDR2 is ANQGSEA. There are 13 residues in the CDR3. Trimming took 6 bases from V and 0 from J, leaving 11 bases between them. The CDR3 sequence is CSVRTALNTEAFF. The CDR3 DNA follows: TGCAGCGTCCGGACAGCTTTGAACACTGAAGCTTTCTTT.

The V call is TRBV27, the J call TRBJ1-2; 11 bases map to TRBD1. This CDR3 contains 13 residues. The germline V gene has CDR1 MNHEY and CDR2 SMNVEV (reference sequence). V shed 4 bases and J 8 bases; nucleotides not matched to a gene: 3. The CDR3 region has the DNA TGTGCCAGCAGTTCCGGGACAGGGGGAGGCTACACCTTC. It is translated as CASSSGTGGGYTF.

The gene calls are TRBV27 and TRBJ2-3, with TRBD1 matching 7 bases. CDR1 is MNHEY, CDR2 SMNVEV, per germline (reference sequence). CDR3 length: 15 amino acids. The V segment lost 2 bases and the J segment 2 bases; nucleotides outside the gene matches: 4. The CDR3 nucleotides read TGTGCCAGCAGTTTAACAGGGGCCTACACAGATACGCAGTATTTT. Translating gives CASSLTGAYTDTQYF.

V usage is TRBV29-1 and J usage is TRBJ2-2; D possibly corresponds to TRBD2 (5 bases). Germline CDR1 reads SQVTM; CDR2 reads ANQGSEA. V was trimmed by 5 bases and J by 1 base, leaving 8 bases between them. The CDR3 runs to 13 residues. This CDR3 reads CSVIGGNTGELFF. CDR3 nucleotides: TGCAGCGTTATAGGAGGGAACACCGGGGAGCTGTTTTTT.

The V gene is TRBV5-8, the J gene TRBJ1-5; D might be TRBD1 (6 bases). From germline, CDR1 is SGHTS and CDR2 YDEGEE. The ends were cut back, 2 bases at V and 4 bases at J, with 10 bases in the middle. The CDR3 is 14 amino acids. For the CDR3, the DNA is TGTGCCAGCAGCTTCACAGGGTGGAATCAGCCCCAGCATTTT. Residues: CASSFTGWNQPQHF.

The V gene is TRBV4-1, the J gene TRBJ1-1; TRBD1 matches 7 bases. V was pared by 2 bases and J by 0 bases, with 9 bases of the junction left unmatched. The V gene's germline CDR1 is MGHRA and CDR2 YSYEKL. The CDR3 has 17 residues. CDR3 nucleotides: TGCGCCAGCAGCCAACCCCGGGACAGATCCATGAACACTGAAGCTTTCTTT. Translating gives CASSQPRDRSMNTEAFF.

The chain combines TRBV7-6 with TRBJ2-3, with TRBD2 matching 16 bases. Trimming took 3 bases from V and 1 from J; bases not matched to a gene: 1. This CDR3 contains 17 residues. Germline CDR1 is SGHVS and CDR2 is FNYEAQ. CDR3 in DNA: TGTGCCAGCAGCTTGGGACTAGCGGGAGGGCGCACAGATACGCAGTATTTT. The encoded protein is CASSLGLAGGRTDTQYF.